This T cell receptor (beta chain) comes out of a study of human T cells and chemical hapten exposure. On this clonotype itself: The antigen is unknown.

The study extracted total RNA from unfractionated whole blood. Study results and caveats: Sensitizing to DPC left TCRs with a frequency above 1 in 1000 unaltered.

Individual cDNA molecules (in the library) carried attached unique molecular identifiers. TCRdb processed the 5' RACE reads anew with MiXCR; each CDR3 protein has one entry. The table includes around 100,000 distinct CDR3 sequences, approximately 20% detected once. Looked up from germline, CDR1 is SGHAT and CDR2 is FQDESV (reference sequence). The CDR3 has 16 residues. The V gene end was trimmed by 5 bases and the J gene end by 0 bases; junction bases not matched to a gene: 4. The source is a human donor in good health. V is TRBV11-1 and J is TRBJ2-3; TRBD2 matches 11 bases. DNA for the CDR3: TGTGCCAGCAGCCGAAGGACTAGCGGGAGCACAGATACGCAGTATTTT. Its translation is CASSRRTSGSTDTQYF.